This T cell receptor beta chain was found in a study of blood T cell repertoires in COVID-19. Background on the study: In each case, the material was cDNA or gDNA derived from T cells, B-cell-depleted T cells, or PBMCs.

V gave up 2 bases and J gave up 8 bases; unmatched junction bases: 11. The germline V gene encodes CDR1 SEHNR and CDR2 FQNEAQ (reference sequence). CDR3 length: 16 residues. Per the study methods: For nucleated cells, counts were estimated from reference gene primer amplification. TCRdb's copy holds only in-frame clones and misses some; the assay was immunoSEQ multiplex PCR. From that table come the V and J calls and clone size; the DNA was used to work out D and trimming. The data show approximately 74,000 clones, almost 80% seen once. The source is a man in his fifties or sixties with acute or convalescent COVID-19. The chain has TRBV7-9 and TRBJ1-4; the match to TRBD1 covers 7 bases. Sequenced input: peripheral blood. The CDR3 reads CASSLYSGGRHEKLFF. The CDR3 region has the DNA TGTGCCAGCAGCTTATATTCAGGGGGAAGGCACGAAAAACTGTTTTTT.